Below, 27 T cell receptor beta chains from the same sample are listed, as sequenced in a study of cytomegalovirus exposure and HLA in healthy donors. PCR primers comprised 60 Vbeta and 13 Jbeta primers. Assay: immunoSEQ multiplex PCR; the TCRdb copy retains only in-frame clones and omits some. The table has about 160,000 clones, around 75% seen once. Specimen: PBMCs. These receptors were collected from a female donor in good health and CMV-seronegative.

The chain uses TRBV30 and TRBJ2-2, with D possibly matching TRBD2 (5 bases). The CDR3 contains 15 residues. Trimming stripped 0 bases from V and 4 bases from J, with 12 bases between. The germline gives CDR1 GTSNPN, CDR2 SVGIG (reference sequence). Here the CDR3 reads CAWSVPQRITGELFF. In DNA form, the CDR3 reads TGTGCCTGGAGTGTCCCCCAGCGGATCACCGGGGAGCTGTTTTTT.

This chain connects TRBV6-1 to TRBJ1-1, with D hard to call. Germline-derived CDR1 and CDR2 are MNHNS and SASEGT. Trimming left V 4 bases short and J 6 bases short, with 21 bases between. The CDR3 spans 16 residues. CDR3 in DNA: TGTGCCAGCAGTGGATTAGCGGGAGGGCAAATAGCTGAAGCTTTCTTT. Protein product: CASSGLAGGQIAEAFF.

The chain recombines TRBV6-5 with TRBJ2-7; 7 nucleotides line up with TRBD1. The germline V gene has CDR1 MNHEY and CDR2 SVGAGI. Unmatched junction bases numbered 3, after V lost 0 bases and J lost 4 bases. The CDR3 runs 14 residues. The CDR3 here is CASSYSAGGYEQYF. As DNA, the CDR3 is TGTGCCAGCAGTTACTCGGCAGGGGGATACGAGCAGTACTTC.

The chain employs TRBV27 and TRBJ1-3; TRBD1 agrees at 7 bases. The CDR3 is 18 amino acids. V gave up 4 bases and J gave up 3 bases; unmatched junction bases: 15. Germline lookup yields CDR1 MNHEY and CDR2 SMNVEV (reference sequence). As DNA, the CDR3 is TGTGCCAGCAGTTACCGGGACAGTCGCGACCCCCATGGAAACACCATATATTTT. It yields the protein CASSYRDSRDPHGNTIYF.

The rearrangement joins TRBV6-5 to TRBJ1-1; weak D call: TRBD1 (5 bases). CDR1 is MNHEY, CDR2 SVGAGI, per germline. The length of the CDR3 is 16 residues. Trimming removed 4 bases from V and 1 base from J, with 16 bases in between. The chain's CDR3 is CASSSIKTGKNTEAFF. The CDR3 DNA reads TGTGCCAGCAGTTCCATCAAAACAGGAAAGAACACTGAAGCTTTCTTT.

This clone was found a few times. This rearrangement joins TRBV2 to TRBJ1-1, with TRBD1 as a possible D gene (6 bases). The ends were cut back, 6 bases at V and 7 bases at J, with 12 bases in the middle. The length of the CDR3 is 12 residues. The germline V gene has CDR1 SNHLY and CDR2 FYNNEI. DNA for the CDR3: TGTGCCAGCAGGAAGGACAGCTATGAAGCTTTCTTT. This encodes CASRKDSYEAFF.

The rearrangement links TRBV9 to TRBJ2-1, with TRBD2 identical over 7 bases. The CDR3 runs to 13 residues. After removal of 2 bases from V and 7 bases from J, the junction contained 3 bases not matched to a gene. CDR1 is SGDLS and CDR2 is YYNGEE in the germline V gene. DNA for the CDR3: TGTGCCAGCAGCGTGGGAGGGAGTAATGAGCAGTTCTTC. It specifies CASSVGGSNEQFF.

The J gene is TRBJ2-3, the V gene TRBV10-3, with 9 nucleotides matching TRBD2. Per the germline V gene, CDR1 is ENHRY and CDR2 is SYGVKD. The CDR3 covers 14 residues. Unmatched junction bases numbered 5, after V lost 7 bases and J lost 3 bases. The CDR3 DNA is TGTGCCATCAAGGCAGCGGGGGGTACAGATACGCAGTATTTT. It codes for CAIKAAGGTDTQYF.

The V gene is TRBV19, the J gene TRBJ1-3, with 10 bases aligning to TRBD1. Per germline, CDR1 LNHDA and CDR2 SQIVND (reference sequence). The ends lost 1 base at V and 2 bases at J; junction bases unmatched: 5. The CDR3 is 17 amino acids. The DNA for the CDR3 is TGTGCCAGTAGTATAGTTCCCGGACAGGGGGCTGGAAACACCATATATTTT. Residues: CASSIVPGQGAGNTIYF.

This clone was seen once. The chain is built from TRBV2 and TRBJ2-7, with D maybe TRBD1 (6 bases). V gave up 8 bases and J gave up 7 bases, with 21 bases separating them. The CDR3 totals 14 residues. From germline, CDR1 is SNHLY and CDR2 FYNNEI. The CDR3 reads CASVGLQGPGEQYF. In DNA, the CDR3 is TGTGCCAGCGTGGGGCTCCAGGGGCCGGGAGAGCAGTACTTC.

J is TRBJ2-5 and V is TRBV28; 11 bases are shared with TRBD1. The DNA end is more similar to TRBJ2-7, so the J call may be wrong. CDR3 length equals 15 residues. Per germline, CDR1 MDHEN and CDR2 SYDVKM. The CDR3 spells CASTHGQGASYEQYF. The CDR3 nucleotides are TGTGCCAGCACCCACGGACAGGGGGCATCTTACGAGCAGTACTTC.

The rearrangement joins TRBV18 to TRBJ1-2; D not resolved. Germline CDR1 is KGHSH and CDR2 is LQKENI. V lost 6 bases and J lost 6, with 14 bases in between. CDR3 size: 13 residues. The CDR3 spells CASSQSLPDGYTF. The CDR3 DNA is TGTGCCAGCTCGCAATCTCTTCCGGATGGCTACACCTTC.

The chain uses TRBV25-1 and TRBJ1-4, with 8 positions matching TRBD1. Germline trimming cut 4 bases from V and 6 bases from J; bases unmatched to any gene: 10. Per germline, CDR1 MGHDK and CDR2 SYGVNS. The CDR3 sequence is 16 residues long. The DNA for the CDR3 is TGTGCCAGCAGTGGGGGACAGGCTGGGATCGATGAAAAACTGTTTTTT. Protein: CASSGGQAGIDEKLFF.

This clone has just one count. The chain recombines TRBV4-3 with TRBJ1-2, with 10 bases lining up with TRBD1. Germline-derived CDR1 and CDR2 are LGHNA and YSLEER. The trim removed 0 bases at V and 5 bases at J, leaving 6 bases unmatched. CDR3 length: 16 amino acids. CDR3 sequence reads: CASSQDGTGESYGYTF. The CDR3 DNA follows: TGCGCCAGCAGCCAAGATGGGACAGGGGAATCTTATGGCTACACCTTC.

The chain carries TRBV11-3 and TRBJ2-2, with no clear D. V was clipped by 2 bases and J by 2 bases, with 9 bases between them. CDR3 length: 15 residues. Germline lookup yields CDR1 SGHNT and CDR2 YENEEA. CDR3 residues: CASSLYSTNTGELFF. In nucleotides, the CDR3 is TGTGCCAGCAGCTTATATAGCACCAACACCGGGGAGCTGTTTTTT.

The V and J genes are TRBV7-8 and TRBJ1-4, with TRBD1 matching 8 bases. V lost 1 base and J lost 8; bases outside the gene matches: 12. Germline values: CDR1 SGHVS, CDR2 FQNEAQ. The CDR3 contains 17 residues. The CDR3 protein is CASSLGGFRTGSEKLFF. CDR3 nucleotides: TGTGCCAGCAGCTTAGGAGGATTTCGGACAGGGAGCGAAAAACTGTTTTTT.

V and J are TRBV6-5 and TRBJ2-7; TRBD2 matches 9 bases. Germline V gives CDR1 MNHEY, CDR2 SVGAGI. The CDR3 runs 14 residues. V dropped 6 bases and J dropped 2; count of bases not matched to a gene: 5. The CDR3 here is CASRTQRGAYEQYF. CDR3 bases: TGTGCCAGCAGAACCCAGCGGGGGGCCTACGAGCAGTACTTC.

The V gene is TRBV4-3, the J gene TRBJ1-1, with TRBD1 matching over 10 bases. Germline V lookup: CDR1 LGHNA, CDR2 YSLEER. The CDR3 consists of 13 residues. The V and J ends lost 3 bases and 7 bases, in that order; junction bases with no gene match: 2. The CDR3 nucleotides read TGCGCCAGCAGCCAGACAGGGGGCGATGAAGCTTTCTTT. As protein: CASSQTGGDEAFF.

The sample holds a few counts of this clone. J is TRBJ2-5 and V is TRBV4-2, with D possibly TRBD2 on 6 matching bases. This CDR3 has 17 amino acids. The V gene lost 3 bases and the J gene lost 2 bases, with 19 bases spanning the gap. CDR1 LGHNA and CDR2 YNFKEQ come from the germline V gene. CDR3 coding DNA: TGTGCCAGCAGCCAGTCCGGGGGTCGACGTATTCAAGAGACCCAGTACTTC. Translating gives CASSQSGGRRIQETQYF.

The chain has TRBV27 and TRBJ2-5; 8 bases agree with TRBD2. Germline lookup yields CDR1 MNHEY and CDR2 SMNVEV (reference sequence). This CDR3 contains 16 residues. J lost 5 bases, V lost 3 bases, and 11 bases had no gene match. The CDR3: CASSLSPTGGSETQYF. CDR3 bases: TGTGCCAGCAGTTTGTCTCCAACGGGAGGGTCGGAGACCCAGTACTTC.

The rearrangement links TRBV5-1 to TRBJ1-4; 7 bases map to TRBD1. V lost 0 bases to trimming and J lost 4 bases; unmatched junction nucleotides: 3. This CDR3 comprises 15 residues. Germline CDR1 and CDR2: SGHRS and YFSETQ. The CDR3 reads CASSLAGTVNEKLFF. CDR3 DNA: TGCGCCAGCAGCTTGGCCGGGACAGTTAATGAAAAACTGTTTTTT.

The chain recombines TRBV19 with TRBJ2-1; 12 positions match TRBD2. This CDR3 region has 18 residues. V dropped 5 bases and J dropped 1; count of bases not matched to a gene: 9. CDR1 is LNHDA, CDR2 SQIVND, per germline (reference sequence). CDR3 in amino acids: CASSFGLAGGGSYNEQFF. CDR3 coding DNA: TGTGCCAGTAGTTTCGGTCTAGCGGGAGGGGGGTCCTACAATGAGCAGTTCTTC.

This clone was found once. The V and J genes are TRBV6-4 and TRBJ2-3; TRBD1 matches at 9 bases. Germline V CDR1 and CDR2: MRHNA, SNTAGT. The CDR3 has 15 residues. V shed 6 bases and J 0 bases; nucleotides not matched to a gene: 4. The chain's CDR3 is CASRVQGASTDTQYF. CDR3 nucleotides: TGTGCCAGCAGAGTACAGGGGGCCAGCACAGATACGCAGTATTTT.

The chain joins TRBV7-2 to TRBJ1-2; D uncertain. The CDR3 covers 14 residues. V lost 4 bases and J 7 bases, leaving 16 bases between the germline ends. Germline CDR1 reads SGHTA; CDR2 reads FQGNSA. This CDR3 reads CASSSRQALGGYTF. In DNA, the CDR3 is TGTGCCAGCAGCTCACGGCAGGCACTGGGTGGCTACACCTTC.

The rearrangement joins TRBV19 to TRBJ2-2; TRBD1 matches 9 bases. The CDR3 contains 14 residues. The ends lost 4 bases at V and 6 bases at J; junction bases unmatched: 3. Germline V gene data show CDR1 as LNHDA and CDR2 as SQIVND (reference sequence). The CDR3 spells CASSSWDRAGELFF. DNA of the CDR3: TGTGCCAGTAGTAGTTGGGACAGGGCCGGGGAGCTGTTTTTT.

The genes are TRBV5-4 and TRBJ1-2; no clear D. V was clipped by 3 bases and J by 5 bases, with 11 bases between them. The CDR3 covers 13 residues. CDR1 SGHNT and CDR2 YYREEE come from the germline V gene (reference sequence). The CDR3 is CASSWYRGYGYTF. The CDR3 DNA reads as TGTGCCAGCAGCTGGTACCGGGGTTATGGCTACACCTTC.

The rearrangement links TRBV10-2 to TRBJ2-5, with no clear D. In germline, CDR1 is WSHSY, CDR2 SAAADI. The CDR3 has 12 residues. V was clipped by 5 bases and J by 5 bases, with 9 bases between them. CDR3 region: CASSQTRETQYF. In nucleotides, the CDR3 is TGCGCCAGCAGTCAGACGAGGGAGACCCAGTACTTC.